The present entry profiles one T cell receptor beta chain with its context. Its target is unknown. The data are from a study of blood T cells in healthy people across ages. The study's findings and limits: Leaving the PBMCs unsorted stopped any conclusive comparison of naive versus antigen-experienced cells. CMV status of donors was not determined, possibly confounding expanded clonotype changes. It was held that the diversity estimates obtained from one million T cells were underestimates.

The germline V gene has CDR1 SEHNR and CDR2 FQNEAQ (reference sequence). This CDR3 region has 14 residues. J lost 5 bases, V lost 3 bases, and 5 bases had no gene match. Through a sample-barcoded 5' primer and a J-beta primer mix, a second PCR was run for 7 to 11 cycles. TCRdb re-called the 5' RACE reads through MiXCR, storing one row per CDR3 protein. This sample has 600,000 to 1,000,000 distinct CDR3 sequences, with 55% to 70% found just once. The sequence was collected from a man aged 30 to 45 in good health. The sample taken for sequencing was blood. The chain carries TRBV7-9 and TRBJ2-7, with 9 bases matching TRBD1. For the CDR3, the DNA is TGTGCCAGCAGCTTGGACAGGGGAACCCACGAGCAGTACTTC. Protein product: CASSLDRGTHEQYF.